A single sample is the source of the 6 T cell receptor beta chains below, sequenced in a study of T cells in Graves' hyperthyroidism and ophthalmopathy. The investigators amplified TCR beta CDR3 regions from RNA transcripts. The HTBI primer set served for first-round RT-PCR of the TCR CDR3. MiXCR, applied by TCRdb to the multiplex PCR reads, yields one record per CDR3 protein. The sample carries approximately 620,000 distinct CDR3 sequences, approximately 16% recorded once. Input material: blood. The receptor set was obtained from a woman aged 35 to 49 with Graves' ophthalmopathy.

J is TRBJ2-1 and V is TRBV7-3; TRBD2 aligns across 11 bases. Germline CDR1 reads SGHTA; CDR2 reads FQGTGA. Trimming at V came to 5 bases and at J to 7 bases, leaving 7 bases not matched to a gene. This CDR3 spans 15 amino acids. The CDR3 sequence: CASSIGASGRNEQFF. Here the CDR3 DNA reads TGTGCCAGCAGCATCGGGGCTAGCGGGAGGAATGAGCAGTTCTTC.

This clonotype was counted many times. The chain has TRBV7-9 and TRBJ2-5, with 7 bases aligning to TRBD2. There are 14 residues in the CDR3. Germline trimming cut 4 bases from V and 5 bases from J; bases unmatched to any gene: 7. Germline V gene data show CDR1 as SEHNR and CDR2 as FQNEAQ (reference sequence). CDR3 loop: CASSSTGREETQYF. CDR3 in DNA: TGTGCCAGCAGCTCCACTGGGCGGGAGGAGACCCAGTACTTC.

At least ten counts were recorded for this clonotype. This rearrangement joins TRBV12-3 or TRBV12-4 to TRBJ2-2; 8 positions agree with TRBD1. The length of the CDR3 is 14 residues. J gave up 6 bases and V 6 bases, and 6 bases lay outside the gene matches. The CDR3 loop reads CASSPRTGSGELFF. CDR3 sequence (DNA): TGTGCCAGCAGCCCCCGGACAGGGTCCGGGGAGCTGTTTTTT.

The chain recombines TRBV28 with TRBJ2-7, with D unclear. Deletions cut 6 bases from V and 7 bases from J, with 22 bases between. This CDR3 contains 15 residues. CDR1 and CDR2 from the germline V gene are MDHEN and SYDVKM. DNA of the CDR3: TGTGCCAGCAGCGAACAGACTCTACCGGCGGATGAGCAGTACTTC. Translating gives CASSEQTLPADEQYF.

This clonotype came up a few times. J is TRBJ2-4 and V is TRBV10-2; D may be TRBD1 (6 bases). The CDR3 has 15 amino acids. CDR1 and CDR2 (germline): WSHSY, SAAADI. The germline V and J ends were trimmed by 5 bases and 0 bases, with 11 bases remaining between them. The CDR3 spells CASSSIGGAKNIQYF. In nucleotides, the CDR3 is TGCGCCAGCAGTTCGATAGGGGGAGCCAAAAACATTCAGTACTTC.

The table lists this clonotype with a few counts. The chain combines TRBV20-1 with TRBJ2-4; the D is unclear. The V gene lost 6 bases and the J gene lost 0 bases, with 9 bases spanning the gap. This CDR3 spans 13 amino acids. Germline V gives CDR1 DFQATT, CDR2 SNEGSKA (reference sequence). CDR3 in amino acids: CSALGLAKNIQYF. The DNA for the CDR3 is TGCAGTGCCCTAGGTCTAGCCAAAAACATTCAGTACTTC.